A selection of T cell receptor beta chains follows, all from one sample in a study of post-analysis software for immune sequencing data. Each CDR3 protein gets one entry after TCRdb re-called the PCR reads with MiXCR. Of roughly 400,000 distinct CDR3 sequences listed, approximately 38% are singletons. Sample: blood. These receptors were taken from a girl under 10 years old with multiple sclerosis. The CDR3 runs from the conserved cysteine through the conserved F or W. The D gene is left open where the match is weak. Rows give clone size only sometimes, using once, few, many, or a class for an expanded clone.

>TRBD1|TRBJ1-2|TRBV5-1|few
CASRSDRDYGYTF
TGCGCCAGCAGATCCGACAGGGACTATGGCTACACCTTC
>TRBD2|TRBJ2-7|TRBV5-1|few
CASSKKAGGPYEQYF
TGCGCCAGCAGTAAAAAAGCGGGGGGGCCCTACGAGCAGTACTTC
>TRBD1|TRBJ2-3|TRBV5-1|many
CASSLAGWDSLTDTQYF
TGCGCCAGCAGCTTGGCCGGCTGGGACAGCCTCACAGATACGCAGTATTTT
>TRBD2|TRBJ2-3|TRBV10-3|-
CAISNLKSGSAGTDTQYF
TGTGCCATCAGTAACCTCAAGAGCGGGAGCGCGGGCACAGATACGCAGTATTTT
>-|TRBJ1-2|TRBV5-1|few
CASSLASGEGNYGYTF
TGCGCCAGCAGCTTGGCCTCGGGGGAGGGCAACTATGGCTACACCTTC
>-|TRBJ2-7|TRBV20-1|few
CSAAGQPYEQYF
TGCAGTGCGGCGGGACAGCCCTACGAGCAGTACTTC
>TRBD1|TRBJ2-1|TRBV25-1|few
CASSVRTGRNEQFF
TGTGCCAGCAGTGTTCGGACAGGGCGCAATGAGCAGTTCTTC
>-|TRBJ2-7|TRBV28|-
CASSLAGARGYEQYF
TGTGCCAGCAGTTTAGCGGGGGCTAGGGGCTACGAGCAGTACTTC
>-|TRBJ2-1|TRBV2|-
CASSEFARRLADSYNEQFF
TGTGCCAGCAGTGAATTTGCTAGACGATTAGCGGACTCCTACAATGAGCAGTTCTTC
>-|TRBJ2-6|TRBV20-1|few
CSARDLDLFLTGANVLTF
TGCAGTGCTAGAGATCTCGATCTCTTCCTGACGGGGGCCAACGTCCTGACTTTC
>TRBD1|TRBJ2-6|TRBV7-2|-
CASSFTGTGISGANVLTF
TGTGCCAGCAGCTTCACCGGGACAGGGATCTCTGGGGCCAACGTCCTGACTTTC
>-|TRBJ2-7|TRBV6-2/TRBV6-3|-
CASSRGGGRNEQYF
TGTGCCAGCAGCCGTGGGGGAGGTCGGAACGAGCAGTACTTC
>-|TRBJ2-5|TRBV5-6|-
CASSLFSGGPRTQYF
TGTGCCAGCAGCTTGTTTTCTGGGGGGCCGAGAACCCAGTACTTC
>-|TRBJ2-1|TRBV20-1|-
CSARRRGLIRGEQFF
TGCAGTGCTAGAAGGAGGGGGCTTATACGGGGTGAGCAGTTCTTC
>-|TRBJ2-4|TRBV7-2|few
CASSPPPRGTKNIQYF
TGTGCCAGCAGCCCGCCTCCCCGGGGTACCAAAAACATTCAGTACTTC
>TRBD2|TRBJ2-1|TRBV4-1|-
CASSQDVAGANEQFF
TGCGCCAGCAGCCAAGATGTTGCGGGAGCCAATGAGCAGTTCTTC
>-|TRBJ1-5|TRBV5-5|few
CASSLGYARNQPQHF
TGTGCCAGCAGCTTGGGGTACGCGCGCAATCAGCCCCAGCATTTT
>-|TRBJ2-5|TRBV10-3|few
CAISESGQVQETQYF
TGTGCCATCAGTGAGTCAGGTCAGGTTCAAGAGACCCAGTACTTC
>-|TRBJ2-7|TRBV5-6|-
CASSLRWNSYEQYF
TGTGCCAGCAGCTTGCGATGGAACTCCTACGAGCAGTACTTC
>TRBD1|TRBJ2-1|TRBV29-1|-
CSFRQGPYNEQFF
TGCAGCTTCCGACAGGGGCCCTACAATGAGCAGTTCTTC
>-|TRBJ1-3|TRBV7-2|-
CASSLVPSSGNTIYF
TGTGCCAGCAGCTTAGTACCGTCCTCTGGAAACACCATATATTTT
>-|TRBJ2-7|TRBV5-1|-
CASSFFAGYGYEQYF
TGCGCCAGCAGCTTTTTCGCAGGGTACGGCTACGAGCAGTACTTC
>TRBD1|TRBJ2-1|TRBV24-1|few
CATSDVPTGGSYNEQFF
TGTGCCACCAGTGACGTGCCGACAGGGGGATCCTACAATGAGCAGTTCTTC
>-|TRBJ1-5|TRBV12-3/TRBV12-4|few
CASSDGPNSNQPQHF
TGTGCCAGCAGTGATGGGCCAAATAGCAATCAGCCCCAGCATTTT
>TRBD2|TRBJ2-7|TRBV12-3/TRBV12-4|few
CASSPISGYSEQYF
TGTGCCAGCAGCCCAATTAGCGGGTACTCCGAGCAGTACTTC
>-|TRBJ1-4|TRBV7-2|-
CASSLVGETNEKLFF
TGTGCCAGCAGCTTAGTCGGGGAGACTAATGAAAAACTGTTTTTT
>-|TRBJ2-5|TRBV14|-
CASSQDYEGQYF
TGTGCCAGCAGCCAAGATTACGAGGGGCAGTACTTC
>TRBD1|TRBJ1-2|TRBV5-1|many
CASSLRQGNYGYTF
TGCGCCAGCAGCTTAAGACAGGGAAACTATGGCTACACCTTC
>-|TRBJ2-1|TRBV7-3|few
CASSTSGNEQFF
TGTGCCAGCAGCACCTCGGGGAATGAGCAGTTCTTC
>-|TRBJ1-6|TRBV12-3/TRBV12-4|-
CASSFGTPLHF
TGTGCCAGCAGTTTTGGCACACCCCTCCACTTT
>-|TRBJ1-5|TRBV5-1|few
CASSPGTSPLNQPQHF
TGCGCCAGCAGTCCGGGGACATCTCCGCTCAATCAGCCCCAGCATTTT
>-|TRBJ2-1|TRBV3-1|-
CASSQPGTGEEQFF
TGTGCCAGCAGCCAACCCGGGACTGGGGAAGAGCAGTTCTTC
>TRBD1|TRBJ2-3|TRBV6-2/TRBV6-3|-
CASSGTGSPDTQYF
TGTGCCAGCAGTGGGACAGGGAGCCCAGATACGCAGTATTTT
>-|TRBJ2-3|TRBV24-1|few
CATRGGDTQYF
TGTGCCACCAGGGGAGGAGATACGCAGTATTTT
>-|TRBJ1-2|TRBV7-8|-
CASSLWPPFGGSQGRHYGYTF
TGTGCCAGCAGCTTATGGCCCCCGTTTGGGGGATCGCAGGGTCGGCACTATGGCTACACCTTC
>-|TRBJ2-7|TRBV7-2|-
CASSLTPGLSYEQYF
TGTGCCAGCAGCTTAACCCCAGGGCTCTCCTACGAGCAGTACTTC
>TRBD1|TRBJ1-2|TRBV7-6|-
CASSLWTGDSGYTF
TGCGCCAGCAGCTTATGGACAGGGGATAGTGGCTACACCTTC
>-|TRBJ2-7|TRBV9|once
CASSVDGGPYEQYF
TGTGCCAGCAGCGTAGACGGGGGACCGTACGAGCAGTACTTC
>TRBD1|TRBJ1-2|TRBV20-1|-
CSARDSLGQVAYGYTF
TGCAGTGCTAGAGATTCACTTGGACAGGTCGCTTATGGCTACACCTTC
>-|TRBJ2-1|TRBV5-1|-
CASSVGTVLYNEQFF
TGCGCCAGCAGCGTCGGGACGGTTCTTTACAATGAGCAGTTCTTC